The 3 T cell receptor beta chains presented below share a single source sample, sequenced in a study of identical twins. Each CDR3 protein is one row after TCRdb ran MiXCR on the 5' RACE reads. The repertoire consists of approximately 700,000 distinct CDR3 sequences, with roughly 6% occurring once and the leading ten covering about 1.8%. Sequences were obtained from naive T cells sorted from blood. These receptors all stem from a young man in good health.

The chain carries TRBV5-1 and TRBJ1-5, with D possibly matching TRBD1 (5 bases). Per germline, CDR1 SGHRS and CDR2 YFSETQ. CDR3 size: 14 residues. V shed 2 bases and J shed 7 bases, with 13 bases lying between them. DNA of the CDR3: TGCGCCAGCAGCTTTAGGCAGGGCGAGCAGCCCCAGCATTTT. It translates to CASSFRQGEQPQHF.

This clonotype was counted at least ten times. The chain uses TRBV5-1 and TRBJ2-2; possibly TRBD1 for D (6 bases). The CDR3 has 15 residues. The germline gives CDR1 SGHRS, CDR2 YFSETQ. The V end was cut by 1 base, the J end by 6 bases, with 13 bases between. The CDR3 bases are TGCGCCAGCAGCTTGCTACAGGGTTCGTCCGGGGAGCTGTTTTTT. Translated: CASSLLQGSSGELFF.

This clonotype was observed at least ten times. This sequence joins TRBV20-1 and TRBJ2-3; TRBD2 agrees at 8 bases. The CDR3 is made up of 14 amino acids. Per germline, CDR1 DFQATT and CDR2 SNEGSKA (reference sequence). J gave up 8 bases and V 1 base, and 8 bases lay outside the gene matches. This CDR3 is CSARAEQREITQYF. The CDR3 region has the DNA TGCAGTGCTAGAGCTGAGCAGCGGGAGATTACGCAGTATTTT.